This T cell receptor beta chain stems from a study of shared clonotypes between healthy human individuals. The assay was immunoSEQ multiplex PCR, and TCRdb's table has in-frame clones only and misses some. The sample has about 800,000 clones, 90% to 97% seen once. It was CD45RO-negative cells, positively selected for CCR7, that made up naive CD8 cells, with terminally differentiated effector memory CD45RA+ cells excluded. Nashville, Tennessee was home to all donors, each a Caucasian adult. The V segment lost 4 bases and the J segment 5 bases; nucleotides outside the gene matches: 4. The CDR3 runs 13 residues. The germline V gene has CDR1 SGHRS and CDR2 YFSETQ.

The origin of this receptor is a man younger than 45 in good health. The specimen was naive CD8+ T cells sorted from blood. V and J are TRBV5-1 and TRBJ1-1, with TRBD1 matching over 8 bases. The CDR3 loop is CASSVTGGTEAFF. In nucleotides, the CDR3 is TGCGCCAGCAGCGTCACAGGGGGAACTGAAGCTTTCTTT.